These T cell receptor beta chains were read from a single sample in a study of CD8 T cells in ankylosing spondylitis. MiXCR, applied by TCRdb to the 5' RACE reads, yields one record per CDR3 protein. The sample includes fewer than 500,000 distinct CDR3 sequences, around 26% seen only once; the top ten take roughly 1%. Sequenced sample: blood, either unsorted or a sorted T cell fraction (not recorded which). These receptors were taken from a male donor with ankylosing spondylitis. The CDR3 runs from the conserved cysteine through the conserved F or W. Fields, in order: V gene, CDR3 length, J gene, clone size, D gene, CDR3 DNA, CDR3 protein. D genes are given only for firm matches. Expanded clones get a size class; other rows say once, few or many, or leave the size out.

>TRBV5-4|14|TRBJ1-3|NA|TRBD1
TGTGCCAGCAGCCAGACAGGGGGCGGAAACACCATATATTTT
CASSQTGGGNTIYF
>TRBV5-1|12|TRBJ1-2|NA|TRBD1
TGCGCCAGCAAGGGACAGGGGTATGGCTACACCTTC
CASKGQGYGYTF
>TRBV15|14|TRBJ1-1|few|TRBD1
TGTGCCACCAGCAAGGGACAGGTGAACACTGAAGCTTTCTTT
CATSKGQVNTEAFF
>TRBV5-5|17|TRBJ1-5|many|NA
TGTGCCAGCAGCCGCCGTCCCGGGACGGGGAGCAATCAGCCCCAGCATTTT
CASSRRPGTGSNQPQHF
>TRBV5-1|15|TRBJ2-1|NA|NA
TGCGCCAGCAGTTCCGGGGTCAACTCCTACAATGAGCAGTTCTTC
CASSSGVNSYNEQFF
>TRBV2|14|TRBJ2-3|NA|TRBD1
TGTGCCAGCCGCAGGGACAGGGGTGTAGATACGCAGTATTTT
CASRRDRGVDTQYF
>TRBV11-2|15|TRBJ2-1|NA|NA
TGTGCCAGCAGCTTAGCACAGAACAATCACAATGAGCAGTTCTTC
CASSLAQNNHNEQFF
>TRBV7-2|14|TRBJ2-1|few|NA
TGTGCCAGCAGCTTACATGCGGGCCCCTATGAGCAGTTCTTC
CASSLHAGPYEQFF
>TRBV29-1|15|TRBJ2-7|NA|TRBD1
TGCAGCGTTATCGGCAGGGGACAGACTGTTTACGAGCAGTACTTC
CSVIGRGQTVYEQYF
>TRBV11-1|18|TRBJ1-1|few|TRBD1
TGTGCCAGCAGCACCCGGGGACAGGGGTTAACCATGAACACTGAAGCTTTCTTT
CASSTRGQGLTMNTEAFF
>TRBV7-8|16|TRBJ2-1|NA|TRBD2
TGTGCCAGCAGCTTAGTAACTAGCGGGATTCCAGCTGAGCAGTTCTTC
CASSLVTSGIPAEQFF
>TRBV15|14|TRBJ1-5|many|TRBD1
TGTGCCACCAGCAGAGCAGGGGGTAATCAGCCCCAGCATTTT
CATSRAGGNQPQHF
>TRBV7-8|16|TRBJ1-6|NA|NA
TGTGCCAGCAGCTTAGGCCCGGGACTGCAGAATTCACCCCTCCACTTT
CASSLGPGLQNSPLHF
>TRBV5-1|16|TRBJ1-2|NA|TRBD1
TGCGCCAGCAGCAAGACGGGACAGGGGGCGCGAGATGGCTACACCTTC
CASSKTGQGARDGYTF
>TRBV11-2|16|TRBJ2-3|NA|TRBD2
TGTGCCAGCAGCCCGCTCGGGACTAGCGGCACAGATACGCAGTATTTT
CASSPLGTSGTDTQYF
>TRBV18|18|TRBJ2-1|NA|TRBD2
TGTGCCAGCTCACCACCTAATAAGCGGGAGGGCCCCTACAATGAGCAGTTCTTC
CASSPPNKREGPYNEQFF
>TRBV5-1|15|TRBJ2-1|NA|NA
TGCGCCAGCAGCCTCAGTGGGCGGAGGGACAATGAGCAGTTCTTC
CASSLSGRRDNEQFF
>TRBV6-1|15|TRBJ1-3|NA|TRBD1
TGTGCCAGCAGAAATGGACAGGGGTACGGAAACACCATATATTTT
CASRNGQGYGNTIYF
>TRBV24-1|14|TRBJ2-1|NA|NA
TGTGCCACCCGCTCTTCGGAATCCTACAATGAGCAGTTCTTC
CATRSSESYNEQFF
>TRBV7-2|15|TRBJ1-3|few|TRBD1
TGTGCCAGCAGCTTAGCAGCGGACAGGCGGAACACCATATATTTT
CASSLAADRRNTIYF
>TRBV20-1|15|TRBJ1-6|few|NA
TGCAGTGCTAGAAGGGAACCGGGAGATAATTCACCCCTCCACTTT
CSARREPGDNSPLHF
>TRBV5-1|16|TRBJ1-1|NA|NA
TGCGCCAGCAGCTTGGAGATTACAGGGTCGGGGACTGAAGCTTTCTTT
CASSLEITGSGTEAFF
>TRBV5-1|14|TRBJ2-5|NA|NA
TGCGCCAGCAGCTACTACCGGGACAAAGAGACCCAGTACTTC
CASSYYRDKETQYF
>TRBV7-9|15|TRBJ2-1|many|TRBD2
TGTGCCAGCAGCTTAGAATTAGCGGGAGTAAATGAGCAGTTCTTC
CASSLELAGVNEQFF
>TRBV24-1|13|TRBJ2-1|many|NA
TGTGCCACCAGTGATTTCGGGGTAAATGAGCAGTTCTTC
CATSDFGVNEQFF
>TRBV23-1|18|TRBJ2-2|NA|NA
TGCGCCAGCGGACGATTAAAAACAGGAGCACCGAACACCGGGGAGCTGTTTTTT
CASGRLKTGAPNTGELFF
>TRBV18|16|TRBJ1-1|few|NA
TGTGCCAGCTCACTTGAGGGGGGGTGGATGAACACTGAAGCTTTCTTT
CASSLEGGWMNTEAFF
>TRBV2|14|TRBJ2-2|NA|NA
TGTGCCAGCAGGTCCCTTAGGGAGGCCGGGGAGCTGTTTTTT
CASRSLREAGELFF
>TRBV5-6|14|TRBJ1-2|NA|NA
TGTGCCAGCAGTCCAGGACAGCCAGCCTATGGCTACACCTTC
CASSPGQPAYGYTF
>TRBV5-1|15|TRBJ2-2|NA|NA
TGCGCCAGCAGCTTGATACAGGGTGGAGCCGGGGAGCTGTTTTTT
CASSLIQGGAGELFF